This T cell receptor beta chain was observed in a study of cytomegalovirus exposure and HLA in healthy donors. PCR involved 60 Vbeta and 13 Jbeta primers. Only in-frame clones appear in the TCRdb table, and some are missing; sequencing was by immunoSEQ multiplex PCR. The table has around 150,000 clones, 70% to 85% seen once. Every donor was a healthy person donating bone marrow. The donors, nominally healthy at sampling, likely had unrecorded immune exposures. With regard to this clone: Its cognate antigen is unknown.

Points from the study as a whole: Data from an earlier analysis indicated that most TCR beta V segments were productive either about 90% or about 30% of the time.

The CDR3 has 15 amino acids. The V gene lost 0 bases and the J gene lost 7 bases, with 15 bases spanning the gap. Germline CDR1 and CDR2: MGHDK and SYGVNS. The rearrangement links TRBV25-1 to TRBJ1-1; no firm D call. This clonotype was obtained from a male donor in good health and CMV-seronegative. The specimen sequenced was PBMCs. The CDR3 sequence: CASSEYDGGRIEAFF. The CDR3 region has the DNA TGTGCCAGCAGTGAATACGACGGCGGAAGAATTGAAGCTTTCTTT.